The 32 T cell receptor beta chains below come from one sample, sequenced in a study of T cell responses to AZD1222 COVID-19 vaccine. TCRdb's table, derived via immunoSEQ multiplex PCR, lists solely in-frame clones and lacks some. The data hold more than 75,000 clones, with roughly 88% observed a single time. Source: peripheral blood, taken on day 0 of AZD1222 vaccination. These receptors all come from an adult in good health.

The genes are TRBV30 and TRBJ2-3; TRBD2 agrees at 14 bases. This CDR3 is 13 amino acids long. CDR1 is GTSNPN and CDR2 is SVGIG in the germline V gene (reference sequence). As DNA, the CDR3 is TGTGCTATGGGACTAGCGGGGGCAGATACGCAGTATTTT. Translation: CAMGLAGADTQYF.

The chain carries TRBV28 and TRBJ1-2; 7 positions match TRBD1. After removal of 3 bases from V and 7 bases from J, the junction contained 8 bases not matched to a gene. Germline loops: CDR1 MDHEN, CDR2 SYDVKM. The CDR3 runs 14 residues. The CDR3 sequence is CASSLGTDKRGYTF. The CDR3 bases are TGTGCCAGCAGTTTGGGGACAGACAAGCGTGGCTACACCTTC.

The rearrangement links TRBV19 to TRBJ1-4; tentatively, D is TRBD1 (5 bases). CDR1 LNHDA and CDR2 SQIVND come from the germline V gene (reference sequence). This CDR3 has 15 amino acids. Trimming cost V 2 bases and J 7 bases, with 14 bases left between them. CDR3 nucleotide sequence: TGTGCCAGTAGTATACGGGGACCCACGGTTGAAAAACTGTTTTTT. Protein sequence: CASSIRGPTVEKLFF. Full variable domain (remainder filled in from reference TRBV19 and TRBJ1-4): DGGITQSPKYLFRKEGQNVTLSCEQNLNHDAMYWYRQDPGQGLRLIYYSQIVNDFQKGDIAEGYSVSREKKESFPLTVTSAQKNPTAFYLCASSIRGPTVEKLFFGSGTQLSVL.

The CDR3 nucleotides read TGTGCCAGCAGGGCAGGGGTACTAGGGGCCGGGGAGCTGTTTTTT. Its translation: CASRAGVLGAGELFF. The chain carries TRBV6-5 and TRBJ2-2; maybe TRBD1 (6 bases). This CDR3 is 15 amino acids long. Germline V gene data show CDR1 as MNHEY and CDR2 as SVGAGI. Trimming stripped 6 bases from V and 6 bases from J, with 17 bases between.

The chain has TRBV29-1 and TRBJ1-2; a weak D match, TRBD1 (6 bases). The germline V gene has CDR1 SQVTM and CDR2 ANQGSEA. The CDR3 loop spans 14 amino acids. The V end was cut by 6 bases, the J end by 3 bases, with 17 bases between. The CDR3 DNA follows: TGCAGCGTAGTCACAGGGATTTTGGACTATGGCTACACCTTC. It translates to CSVVTGILDYGYTF.

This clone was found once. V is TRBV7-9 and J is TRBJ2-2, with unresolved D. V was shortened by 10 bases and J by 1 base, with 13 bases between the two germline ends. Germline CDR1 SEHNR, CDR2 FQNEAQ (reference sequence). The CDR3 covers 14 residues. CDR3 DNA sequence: TGTGCCATAGCCGAGACACAGAACACCGGGGAGCTGTTTTTT. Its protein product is CAIAETQNTGELFF.

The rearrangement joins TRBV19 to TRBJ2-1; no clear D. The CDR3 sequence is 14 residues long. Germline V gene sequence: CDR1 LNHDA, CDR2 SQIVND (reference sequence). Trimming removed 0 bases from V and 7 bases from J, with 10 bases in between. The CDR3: CASSIETSVNEQFF. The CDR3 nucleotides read TGTGCCAGTAGTATAGAAACCAGCGTTAATGAGCAGTTCTTC.

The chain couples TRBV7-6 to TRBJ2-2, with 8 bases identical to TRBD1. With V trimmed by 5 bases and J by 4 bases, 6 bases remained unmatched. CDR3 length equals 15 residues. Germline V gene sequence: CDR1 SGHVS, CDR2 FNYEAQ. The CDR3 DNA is TGTGCCAGCAGCCGGACAGGGACTTCCACCGGGGAGCTGTTTTTT. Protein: CASSRTGTSTGELFF.

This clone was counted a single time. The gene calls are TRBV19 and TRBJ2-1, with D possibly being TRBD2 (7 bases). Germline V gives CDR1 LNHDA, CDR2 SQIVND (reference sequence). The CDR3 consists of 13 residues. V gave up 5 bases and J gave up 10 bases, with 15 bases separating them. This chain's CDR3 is CASSVIGGQEQFF. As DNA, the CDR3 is TGTGCCAGTAGTGTCATCGGGGGGCAAGAGCAGTTCTTC.

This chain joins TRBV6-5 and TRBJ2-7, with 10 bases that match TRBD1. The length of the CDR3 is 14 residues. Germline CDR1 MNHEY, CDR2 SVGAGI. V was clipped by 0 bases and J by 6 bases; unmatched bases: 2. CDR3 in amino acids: CASSYSGTGAEQYF. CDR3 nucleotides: TGTGCCAGCAGTTACTCCGGGACAGGGGCCGAGCAGTACTTC.

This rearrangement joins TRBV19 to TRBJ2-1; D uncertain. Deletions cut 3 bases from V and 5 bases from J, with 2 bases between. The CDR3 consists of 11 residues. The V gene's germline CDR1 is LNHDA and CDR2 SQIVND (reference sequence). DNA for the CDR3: TGTGCCAGTAGTATCCACAATGAGCAGTTCTTC. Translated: CASSIHNEQFF.

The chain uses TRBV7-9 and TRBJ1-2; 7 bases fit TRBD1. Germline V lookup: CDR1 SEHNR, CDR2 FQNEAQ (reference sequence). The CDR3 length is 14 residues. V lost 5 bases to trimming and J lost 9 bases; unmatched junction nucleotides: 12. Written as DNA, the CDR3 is TGTGCCAGCAGCCCTATCGGGACAGAACTCAGCTACACCTTC. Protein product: CASSPIGTELSYTF.

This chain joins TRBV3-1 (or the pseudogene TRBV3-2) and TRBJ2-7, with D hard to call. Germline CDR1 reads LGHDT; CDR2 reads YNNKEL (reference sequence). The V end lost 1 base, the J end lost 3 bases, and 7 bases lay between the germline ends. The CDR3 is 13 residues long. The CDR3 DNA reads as TGTGCCAGCAGCCAAGTAGATCTCTACGAGCAGTACTTC. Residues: CASSQVDLYEQYF.

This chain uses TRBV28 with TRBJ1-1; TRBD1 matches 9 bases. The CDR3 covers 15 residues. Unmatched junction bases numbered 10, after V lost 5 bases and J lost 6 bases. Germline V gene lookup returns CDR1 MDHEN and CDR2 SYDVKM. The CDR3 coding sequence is TGTGCCAGCAGTCCCTGGACAGGGGATCTAGCTGAAGCTTTCTTT. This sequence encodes CASSPWTGDLAEAFF.

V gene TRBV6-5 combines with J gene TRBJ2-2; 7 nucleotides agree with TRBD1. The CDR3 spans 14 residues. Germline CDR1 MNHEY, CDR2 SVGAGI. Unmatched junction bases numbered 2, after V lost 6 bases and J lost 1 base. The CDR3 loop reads CASRRTGNTGELFF. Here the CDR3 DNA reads TGTGCCAGCAGACGGACAGGGAACACCGGGGAGCTGTTTTTT.

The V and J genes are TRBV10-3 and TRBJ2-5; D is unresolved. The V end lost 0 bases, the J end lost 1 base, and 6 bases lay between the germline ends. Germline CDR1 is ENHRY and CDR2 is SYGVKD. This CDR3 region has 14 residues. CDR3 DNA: TGTGCCATCAGTGAGTCCACTTTCCAAGAGACCCAGTACTTC. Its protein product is CAISESTFQETQYF.

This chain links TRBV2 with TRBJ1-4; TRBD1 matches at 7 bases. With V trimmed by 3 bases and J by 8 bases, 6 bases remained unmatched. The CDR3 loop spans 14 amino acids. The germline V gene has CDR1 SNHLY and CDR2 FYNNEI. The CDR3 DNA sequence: TGTGCCAGCAGTGATCGCCAGGGGGGGGAAAAACTGTTTTTT. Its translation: CASSDRQGGEKLFF.

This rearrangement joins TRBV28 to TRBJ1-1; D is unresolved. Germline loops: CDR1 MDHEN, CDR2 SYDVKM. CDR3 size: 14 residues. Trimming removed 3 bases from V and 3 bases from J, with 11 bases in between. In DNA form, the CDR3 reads TGTGCCAGCAGTTTGGTAGGGAGGGACACTGAAGCTTTCTTT. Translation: CASSLVGRDTEAFF.

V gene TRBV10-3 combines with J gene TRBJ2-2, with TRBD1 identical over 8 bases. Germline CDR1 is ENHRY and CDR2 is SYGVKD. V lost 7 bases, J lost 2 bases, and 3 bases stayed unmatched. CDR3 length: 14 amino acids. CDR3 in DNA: TGTGCCATCACCGCAGGGGGCAACACCGGGGAGCTGTTTTTT. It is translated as CAITAGGNTGELFF.

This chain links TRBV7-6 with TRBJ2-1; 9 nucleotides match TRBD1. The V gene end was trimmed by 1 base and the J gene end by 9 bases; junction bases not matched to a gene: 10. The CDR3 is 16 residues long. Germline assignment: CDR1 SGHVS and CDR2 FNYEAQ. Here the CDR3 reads CASSLGLGQGQGEQFF. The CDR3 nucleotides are TGTGCCAGCAGCTTAGGATTGGGACAGGGACAAGGTGAGCAGTTCTTC. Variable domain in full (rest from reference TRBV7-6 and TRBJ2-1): GAGVSQSPRYKVTKRGQDVALRCDPISGHVSLYWYRQALGQGPEFLTYFNYEAQQDKSGLPNDRFSAERPEGSISTLTIQRTEQRDSAMYRCASSLGLGQGQGEQFFGPGTRLTVL.

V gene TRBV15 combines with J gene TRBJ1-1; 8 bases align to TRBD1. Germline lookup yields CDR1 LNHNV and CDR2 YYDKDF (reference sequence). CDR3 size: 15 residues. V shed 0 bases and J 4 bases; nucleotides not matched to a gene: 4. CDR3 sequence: CATSREAGGITEAFF. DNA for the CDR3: TGTGCCACCAGCAGAGAGGCAGGGGGCATCACTGAAGCTTTCTTT.

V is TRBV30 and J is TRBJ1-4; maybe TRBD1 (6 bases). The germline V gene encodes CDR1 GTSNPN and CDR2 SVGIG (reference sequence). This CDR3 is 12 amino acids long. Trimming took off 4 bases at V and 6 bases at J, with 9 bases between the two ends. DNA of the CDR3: TGTGCCTGGAAGGAGGGGGATGAAAAACTGTTTTTT. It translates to CAWKEGDEKLFF.

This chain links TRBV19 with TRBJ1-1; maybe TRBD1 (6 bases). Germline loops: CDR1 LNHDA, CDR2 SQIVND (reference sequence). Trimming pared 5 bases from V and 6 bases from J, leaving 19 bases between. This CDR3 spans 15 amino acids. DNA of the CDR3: TGTGCCAGTAGTGCTATTACCCGACAGGTCGCTGAAGCTTTCTTT. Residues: CASSAITRQVAEAFF.

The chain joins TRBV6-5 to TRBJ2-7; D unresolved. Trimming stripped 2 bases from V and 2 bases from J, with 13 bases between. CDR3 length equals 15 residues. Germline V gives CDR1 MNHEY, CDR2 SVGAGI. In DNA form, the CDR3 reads TGTGCCAGCAGTTACGAGTTTAGGGCACCCTACGAGCAGTACTTC. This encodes CASSYEFRAPYEQYF.

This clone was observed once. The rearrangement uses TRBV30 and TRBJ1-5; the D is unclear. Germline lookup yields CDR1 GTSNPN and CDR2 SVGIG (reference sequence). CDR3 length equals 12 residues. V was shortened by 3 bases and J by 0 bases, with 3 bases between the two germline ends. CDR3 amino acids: CAWSPSNQPQHF. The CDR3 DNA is TGTGCCTGGAGCCCTAGCAATCAGCCCCAGCATTTT.

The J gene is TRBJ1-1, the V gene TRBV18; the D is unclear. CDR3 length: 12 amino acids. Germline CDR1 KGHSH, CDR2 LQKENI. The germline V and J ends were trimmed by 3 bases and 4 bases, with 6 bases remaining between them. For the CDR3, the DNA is TGTGCCAGCTCACCCCGGGCCACTGAAGCTTTCTTT. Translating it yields CASSPRATEAFF.

CDR3 nucleotides: TGTGCCAGTAGTATTATAAGGGGAAGCACAGATACGCAGTATTTT. Encoded protein: CASSIIRGSTDTQYF. The chain couples TRBV19 to TRBJ2-3, with D perhaps TRBD1 (5 bases). V was cut by 3 bases and J by 0 bases, with 10 bases left in between. The CDR3 covers 15 residues. Germline V gives CDR1 LNHDA, CDR2 SQIVND (reference sequence). The complete variable domain, with remaining parts taken from reference TRBV19 and TRBJ2-3, reads DGGITQSPKYLFRKEGQNVTLSCEQNLNHDAMYWYRQDPGQGLRLIYYSQIVNDFQKGDIAEGYSVSREKKESFPLTVTSAQKNPTAFYLCASSIIRGSTDTQYFGPGTRLTVL.

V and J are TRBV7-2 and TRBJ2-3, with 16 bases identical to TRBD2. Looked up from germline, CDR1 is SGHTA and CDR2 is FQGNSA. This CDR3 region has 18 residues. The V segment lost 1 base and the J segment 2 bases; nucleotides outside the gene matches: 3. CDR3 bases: TGTGCCAGCAGCTTAGAGGGACTAGCGGGAGGGCCCACAGATACGCAGTATTTT. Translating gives CASSLEGLAGGPTDTQYF.

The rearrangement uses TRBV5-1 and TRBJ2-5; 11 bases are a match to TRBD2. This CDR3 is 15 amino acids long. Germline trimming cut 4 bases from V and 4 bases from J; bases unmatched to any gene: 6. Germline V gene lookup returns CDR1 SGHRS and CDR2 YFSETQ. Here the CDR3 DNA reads TGCGCCAGCAGCAAACTAGCGGGGGACGGAGAGACCCAGTACTTC. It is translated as CASSKLAGDGETQYF. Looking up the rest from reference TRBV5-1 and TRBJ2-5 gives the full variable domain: KAGVTQTPRYLIKTRGQQVTLSCSPISGHRSVSWYQQTPGQGLQFLFEYFSETQRNKGNFPGRFSGRQFSNSRSEMNVSTLELGDSALYLCASSKLAGDGETQYFGPGTRLLVL.

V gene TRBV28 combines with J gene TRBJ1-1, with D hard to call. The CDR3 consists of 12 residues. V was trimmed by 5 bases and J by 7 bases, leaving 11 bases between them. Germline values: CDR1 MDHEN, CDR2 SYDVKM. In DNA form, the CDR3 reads TGTGCCAGCAGTGGGGATTTCAGTGAAGCTTTCTTT. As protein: CASSGDFSEAFF.

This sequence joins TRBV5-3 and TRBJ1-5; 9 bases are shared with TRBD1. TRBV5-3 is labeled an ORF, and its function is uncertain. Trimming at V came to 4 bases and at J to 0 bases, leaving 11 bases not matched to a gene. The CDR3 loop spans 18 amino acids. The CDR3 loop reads CARSATGTGTDSNQPQHF. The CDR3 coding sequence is TGTGCCAGAAGCGCAACCGGGACAGGGACCGATAGCAATCAGCCCCAGCATTTT.

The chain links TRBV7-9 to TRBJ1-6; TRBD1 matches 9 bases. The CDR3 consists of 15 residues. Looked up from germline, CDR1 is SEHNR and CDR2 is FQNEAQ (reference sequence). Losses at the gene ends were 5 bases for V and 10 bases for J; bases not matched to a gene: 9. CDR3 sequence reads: CASSPPSGTGSPLHF. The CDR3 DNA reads TGTGCCAGCAGCCCCCCCTCCGGGACAGGGTCACCCCTCCACTTT.